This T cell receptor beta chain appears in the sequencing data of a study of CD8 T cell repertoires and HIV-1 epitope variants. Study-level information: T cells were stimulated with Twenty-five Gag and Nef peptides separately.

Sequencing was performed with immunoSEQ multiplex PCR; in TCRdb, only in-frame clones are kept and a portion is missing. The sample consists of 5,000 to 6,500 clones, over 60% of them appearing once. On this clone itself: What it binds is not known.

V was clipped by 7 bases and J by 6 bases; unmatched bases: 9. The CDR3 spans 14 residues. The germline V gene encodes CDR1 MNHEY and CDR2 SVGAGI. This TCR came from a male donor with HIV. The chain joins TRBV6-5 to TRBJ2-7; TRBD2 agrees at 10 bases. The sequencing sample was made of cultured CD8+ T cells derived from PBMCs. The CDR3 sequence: CASTPSGRASEQYF. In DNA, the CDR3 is TGTGCCAGCACCCCCAGCGGGAGGGCCTCCGAGCAGTACTTC.